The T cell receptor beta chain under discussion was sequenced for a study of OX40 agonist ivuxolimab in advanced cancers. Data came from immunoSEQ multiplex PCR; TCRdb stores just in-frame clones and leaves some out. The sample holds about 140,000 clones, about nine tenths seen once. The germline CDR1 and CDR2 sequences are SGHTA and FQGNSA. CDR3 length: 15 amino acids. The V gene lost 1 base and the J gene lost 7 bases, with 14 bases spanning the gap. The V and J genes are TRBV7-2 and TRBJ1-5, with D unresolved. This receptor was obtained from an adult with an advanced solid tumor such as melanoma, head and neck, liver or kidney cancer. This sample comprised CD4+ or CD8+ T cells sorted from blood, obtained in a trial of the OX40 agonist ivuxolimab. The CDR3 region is CASSLVVYGDQPQHF. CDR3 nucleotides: TGTGCCAGCAGCTTAGTAGTATATGGAGACCAGCCCCAGCATTTT.